This entry features one TCR beta chain sequence. This entry comes from a study of blood T cell repertoires in COVID-19. Study details: The study drew acute and convalescent COVID-19 samples from the United States, Italy and Spain. From T cells, B-cell-depleted T cells, or PBMCs came the material, which was cDNA or gDNA.

Trimming took off 7 bases at V and 4 bases at J, with 15 bases between the two ends. Germline CDR1 MNHEY, CDR2 SMNVEV (reference sequence). The CDR3 spans 14 residues. Original processing methods: Estimation of nucleated cell counts relied on the amplification of reference gene primers. The assay was immunoSEQ multiplex PCR, and TCRdb's table has in-frame clones only and misses some. D and trimming were read from the DNA, whereas the V and J calls and clone size are those reported in that table. The repertoire holds 35,000 to 50,000 clones, about 80% seen once, with under 25% in the top ten. The sample taken for sequencing was peripheral blood. The receptor was derived from a woman aged 55-69 years with acute or convalescent COVID-19. This rearrangement joins TRBV27 to TRBJ2-3; D is uncertain. Here the CDR3 DNA reads TGTGCCAGCAAAATGGGCCGGCCAGCAGATACGCAGTATTTT. This translates into CASKMGRPADTQYF.